This TCR beta chain was sequenced during a study of blood T cell repertoires in COVID-19. About the study: From T cells, B-cell-depleted T cells, or PBMCs came the material, which was cDNA or gDNA.

V lost 5 bases and J 1 base, leaving 6 bases between the germline ends. This CDR3 has 14 amino acids. Per the germline V gene, CDR1 is SGHTA and CDR2 is FQGNSA. In the study's own analysis: Using reference gene primer amplification, nucleated cell counts were estimated. Sequencing was performed with immunoSEQ multiplex PCR; in TCRdb, only in-frame clones are kept and a portion is missing. Clone size and the V and J calls come from that table; the DNA yielded D and trimming. The table lists about 210,000 clones, about four fifths of them singletons. V and J are TRBV7-2 and TRBJ2-6; D gene ambiguous. Source material: peripheral blood. This clonotype was sampled from a woman aged 50 to 65 with active or convalescent COVID-19. CDR3 DNA: TGTGCCAGCAGCCCCCGGTCTGGGGCCAACGTCCTGACTTTC. As protein: CASSPRSGANVLTF.